The 12 T cell receptor beta chains below were found in one sample sequenced in a study of T cell responses to AZD1222 COVID-19 vaccine. Only in-frame clones appear in the TCRdb table, and some are missing; sequencing was by immunoSEQ multiplex PCR. The table shows some 89,000 clones, with approximately 88% occurring only once. Sequenced material: peripheral blood, taken on day 0 of MenACWY control vaccination. The receptors were gathered from an adult in good health.

The V and J genes are TRBV7-2 and TRBJ1-1; no clear D gene. This CDR3 spans 16 amino acids. Germline CDR1 and CDR2: SGHTA and FQGNSA. The V and J ends lost 5 bases and 1 base respectively, with 17 bases between them. CDR3 in DNA: TGTGCCAGCAGCAAGACGTCCGGATTGGGGAACACTGAAGCTTTCTTT. It is translated as CASSKTSGLGNTEAFF.

This chain links TRBV30 with TRBJ2-7; 10 bases are shared with TRBD1. The germline V gene encodes CDR1 GTSNPN and CDR2 SVGIG (reference sequence). Losses at the gene ends were 3 bases for V and 7 bases for J; bases not matched to a gene: 6. The length of the CDR3 is 13 residues. In nucleotides, the CDR3 is TGTGCCTGGAGGATGACAGGGGGCGGAGAGCAGTACTTC. Translation: CAWRMTGGGEQYF.

V and J are TRBV28 and TRBJ2-3; possibly TRBD2 for D (6 bases). V lost 1 base and J 3 bases, leaving 11 bases between the germline ends. This CDR3 spans 15 amino acids. CDR1 is MDHEN and CDR2 is SYDVKM in the germline V gene. In DNA, the CDR3 is TGTGCCAGCAGTTTATTTACCGGGGGTACAGATACGCAGTATTTT. This sequence encodes CASSLFTGGTDTQYF.

The chain recombines TRBV7-9 with TRBJ2-3; either TRBD1 or TRBD2 may supply D (6 bases each). CDR1 is SEHNR and CDR2 is FQNEAQ in the germline V gene (reference sequence). This CDR3 region has 15 residues. V lost 3 bases, J lost 0 bases, and 10 bases lay in between. CDR3 sequence (DNA): TGTGCCAGCAGCTTCGGGGGCTTGAGCACAGATACGCAGTATTTT. It codes for CASSFGGLSTDTQYF.

The gene calls are TRBV3-1 (or the pseudogene TRBV3-2) and TRBJ1-6; D remains ambiguous. Germline assignment: CDR1 LGHDT and CDR2 YNNKEL (reference sequence). The CDR3 runs 14 residues. The V gene lost 7 bases and the J gene lost 9 bases, with 16 bases spanning the gap. The CDR3 sequence: CASNSPAEGSPLHF. CDR3 DNA: TGTGCCAGCAACTCACCCGCCGAGGGTTCACCCCTCCACTTT.

The chain employs TRBV7-2 and TRBJ2-1, with D unclear. The CDR3 has 14 amino acids. V lost 2 bases and J 5 bases, leaving 10 bases between the germline ends. Germline CDR1 SGHTA, CDR2 FQGNSA. CDR3 DNA sequence: TGTGCCAGCAGCTTAAGACTGTCAAACAATGAGCAGTTCTTC. Translating it yields CASSLRLSNNEQFF.

This clone has only a few counts. The J gene is TRBJ2-7, the V gene TRBV11-2; TRBD1 matches 10 bases. Germline-derived CDR1 and CDR2 are SGHAT and FQNNGV. With 5 bases clipped from V and 5 bases from J, the junction kept 0 bases outside the gene matches. This CDR3 spans 12 amino acids. The CDR3 DNA sequence: TGTGCCAGCAGCGGACAGGGGGACGAGCAGTACTTC. Amino acids: CASSGQGDEQYF.

The chain recombines TRBV27 with TRBJ2-1; D not resolved. Germline V CDR1 and CDR2: MNHEY, SMNVEV (reference sequence). The CDR3 totals 14 residues. V was cut by 0 bases and J by 4 bases, with 7 bases left in between. CDR3 protein: CASSLSRLYNEQFF. The DNA of the CDR3 is TGTGCCAGCAGTTTATCCAGACTGTACAATGAGCAGTTCTTC.

A word on this clone: Other DNA sequences in this specimen translate into the identical CDR3. The V and J genes are TRBV10-3 and TRBJ1-1, with a weak D call TRBD1 (6 bases). Per germline, CDR1 ENHRY and CDR2 SYGVKD. Trimming took off 0 bases at V and 4 bases at J, with 6 bases between the two ends. The CDR3 sequence is 13 residues long. The CDR3 protein is CAISESGGTEAFF. As DNA, the CDR3 is TGTGCCATCAGTGAGTCAGGGGGCACTGAAGCTTTCTTT.

This clone was seen only a few times. The rearrangement links TRBV7-9 to TRBJ2-2; D is perhaps TRBD2 (6 bases). The V end was cut by 2 bases, the J end by 5 bases, with 15 bases between. Germline CDR1 is SEHNR and CDR2 is FQNEAQ (reference sequence). CDR3 size: 16 residues. The CDR3 DNA follows: TGTGCCAGCAGCTTATCTGGCGGGATGGGTACCGGGGAGCTGTTTTTT. It yields the protein CASSLSGGMGTGELFF.

The chain combines TRBV27 with TRBJ2-7, with D perhaps matching TRBD1 (5 bases). V shed 6 bases and J shed 2 bases, with 14 bases lying between them. Germline V gene lookup returns CDR1 MNHEY and CDR2 SMNVEV (reference sequence). This CDR3 is built from 14 residues. This CDR3 reads CASSRRGGTYEQYF. The CDR3 DNA is TGTGCCAGCAGCCGAAGGGGTGGAACCTACGAGCAGTACTTC.

The chain has TRBV5-5 and TRBJ2-3, with D perhaps given as TRBD1 or TRBD2 (5 bases each). Per germline, CDR1 SGHKS and CDR2 YYEKEE (reference sequence). V gave up 0 bases and J gave up 4 bases, with 12 bases separating them. The CDR3 spans 15 residues. CDR3 region: CASSLEGTSADTQYF. In nucleotides, the CDR3 is TGTGCCAGCAGCTTGGAGGGGACCTCGGCAGATACGCAGTATTTT.